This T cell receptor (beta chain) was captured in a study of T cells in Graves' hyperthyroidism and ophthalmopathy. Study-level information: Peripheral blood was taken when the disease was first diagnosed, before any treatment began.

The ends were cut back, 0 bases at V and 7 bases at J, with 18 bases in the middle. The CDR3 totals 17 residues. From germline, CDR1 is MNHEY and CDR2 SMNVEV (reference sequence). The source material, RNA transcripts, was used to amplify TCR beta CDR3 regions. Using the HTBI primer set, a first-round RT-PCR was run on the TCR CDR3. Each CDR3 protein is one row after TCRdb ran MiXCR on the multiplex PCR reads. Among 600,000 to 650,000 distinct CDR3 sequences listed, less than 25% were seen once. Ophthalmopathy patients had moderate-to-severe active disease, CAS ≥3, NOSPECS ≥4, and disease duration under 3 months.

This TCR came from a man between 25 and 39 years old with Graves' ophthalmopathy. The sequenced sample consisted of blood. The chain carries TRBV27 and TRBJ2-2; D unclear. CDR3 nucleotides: TGTGCCAGCAGTTTATCCGCCCCGAGACTCAAGGGCGGGGAGCTGTTTTTT. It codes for CASSLSAPRLKGGELFF.